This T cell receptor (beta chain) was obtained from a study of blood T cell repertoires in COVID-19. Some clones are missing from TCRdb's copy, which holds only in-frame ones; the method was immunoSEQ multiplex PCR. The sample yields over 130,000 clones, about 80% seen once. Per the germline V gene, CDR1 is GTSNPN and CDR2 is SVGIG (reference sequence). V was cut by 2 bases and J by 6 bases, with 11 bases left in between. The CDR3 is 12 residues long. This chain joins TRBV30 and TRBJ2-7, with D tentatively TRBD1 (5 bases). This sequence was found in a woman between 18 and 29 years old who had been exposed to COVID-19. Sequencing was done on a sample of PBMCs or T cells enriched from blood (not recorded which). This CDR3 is CAWSPGQGEQYF. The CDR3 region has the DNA TGTGCCTGGAGTCCCGGACAAGGCGAGCAGTACTTC.